One and the same sample provided the 24 T cell receptor beta chains below, sequenced in a study of cytomegalovirus exposure and HLA in healthy donors. Vbeta (60) and Jbeta (13) primers were used in the PCR. The table came from immunoSEQ multiplex PCR; TCRdb's copy has only in-frame clones and leaves some out. This sample yields around 94,000 clones, of which about 72% are seen a single time; 15% to 20% belongs to the top ten. Sample: PBMCs. The receptors here all came from a woman in her sixties in good health and CMV-seropositive.

The chain has TRBV10-1 and TRBJ2-2, with D unclear. V was clipped by 5 bases and J by 4 bases, with 5 bases between them. CDR1 and CDR2 (germline): WNHNN, SYGVQD (reference sequence). This CDR3 contains 12 residues. DNA for the CDR3: TGCGCCAGCAGTTCGGTCACCGGGGAGCTGTTTTTT. Residues: CASSSVTGELFF.

The sample holds one count of this clone. The chain is built from TRBV14 and TRBJ1-3, with D perhaps matching TRBD1 (5 bases). Trimming removed 1 base from V and 0 bases from J, with 16 bases in between. The CDR3 loop spans 18 amino acids. Germline CDR1 reads SGHDN; CDR2 reads FVKESK. CDR3 loop: CASSQAWNTGASGNTIYF. Written as DNA, the CDR3 is TGTGCCAGCAGCCAAGCTTGGAATACAGGAGCCTCTGGAAACACCATATATTTT.

The rearrangement joins TRBV30 to TRBJ2-2, with unresolved D. This CDR3 has 14 residues. The V and J ends lost 0 bases and 2 bases respectively, with 7 bases between them. Germline-derived CDR1 and CDR2 are GTSNPN and SVGIG (reference sequence). The CDR3 region has the DNA TGTGCCTGGAGTGTACTGCTTAACACCGGGGAGCTGTTTTTT. Its protein product is CAWSVLLNTGELFF.

This clone rates as medium-sized. The chain links TRBV2 to TRBJ2-6, with D tentatively TRBD1 (5 bases). Trimming left V 1 base short and J 2 bases short, with 12 bases between. The CDR3 has 17 residues. Germline lookup yields CDR1 SNHLY and CDR2 FYNNEI. This CDR3 is CASSEEMDIAGANVLTF. The CDR3 nucleotides are TGTGCCAGCAGTGAAGAAATGGACATCGCTGGGGCCAACGTCCTGACTTTC.

V gene TRBV19 combines with J gene TRBJ1-3, with D possibly being TRBD1 (5 bases). CDR1 is LNHDA, CDR2 SQIVND, per germline (reference sequence). V gave up 2 bases and J gave up 3 bases, with 11 bases separating them. The CDR3 consists of 15 residues. The CDR3: CASSITTGVGNTIYF. For the CDR3, the DNA is TGTGCCAGTAGTATAACTACGGGGGTTGGAAACACCATATATTTT.

V gene TRBV18 combines with J gene TRBJ2-5, with D unresolved. The V gene's germline CDR1 is KGHSH and CDR2 LQKENI. The CDR3 sequence is 13 residues long. With 4 bases removed from V and 2 bases from J, the gap between germline ends came to 8 bases. CDR3 in DNA: TGTGCCAGCTCACAAGACATACAAGAGACCCAGTACTTC. This gives the protein CASSQDIQETQYF.

The J gene is TRBJ1-1, the V gene TRBV14; possible D gene TRBD1, 5 bases. Germline loops: CDR1 SGHDN, CDR2 FVKESK. The CDR3 is 15 amino acids. The germline V and J ends were trimmed by 1 base and 0 bases, with 9 bases remaining between them. The CDR3 DNA is TGTGCCAGCAGCCAAGTTGGGGCCATGAACACTGAAGCTTTCTTT. Its translation: CASSQVGAMNTEAFF.

The V call is TRBV10-2, the J call TRBJ2-1; TRBD2 is a possible D gene (6 bases). The V end was cut by 6 bases, the J end by 8 bases, with 14 bases between. The CDR3 is 13 residues long. CDR1 and CDR2 from the germline V gene are WSHSY and SAAADI. In DNA form, the CDR3 reads TGCGCCAGCAGCCGGGACTTGCAGGATGAGCAGTTCTTC. Translation: CASSRDLQDEQFF.

This chain connects TRBV6-5 to TRBJ2-3; 7 positions match TRBD2. The CDR3 consists of 16 residues. The germline CDR1 and CDR2 sequences are MNHEY and SVGAGI. V lost 0 bases, J lost 3 bases, and 6 bases stayed unmatched. This CDR3 is CASSYSSRGGTDTQYF. CDR3 bases: TGTGCCAGCAGTTACTCGTCGCGGGGAGGGACAGATACGCAGTATTTT.

The CDR3 bases are TGTGCCAGTAGTATTCCCGGGTACCTTGGCTACACCTTC. Translating it yields CASSIPGYLGYTF. The chain joins TRBV19 to TRBJ1-2, with no clear D. CDR1 and CDR2 from the germline V gene are LNHDA and SQIVND (reference sequence). The CDR3 runs to 13 residues. The V and J ends lost 3 bases and 7 bases respectively, with 12 bases between them. Using reference TRBV19 and TRBJ1-2 for the parts outside the CDR3, the full variable domain is DGGITQSPKYLFRKEGQNVTLSCEQNLNHDAMYWYRQDPGQGLRLIYYSQIVNDFQKGDIAEGYSVSREKKESFPLTVTSAQKNPTAFYLCASSIPGYLGYTFGSGTRLTVV.

CDR3 coding DNA: TGTGCCAGCAGCTTAACGTTCTCCCCTGTGGAGACCCAGTACTTC. Translation: CASSLTFSPVETQYF. The genes are TRBV7-3 and TRBJ2-5, with no clear D. V was clipped by 0 bases and J by 5 bases, with 13 bases between them. The V gene's germline CDR1 is SGHTA and CDR2 FQGTGA. This CDR3 spans 15 amino acids.

The count of this clone is one. This rearrangement joins TRBV11-3 to TRBJ2-3, with D tentatively TRBD2 (6 bases). Germline CDR1 reads SGHNT; CDR2 reads YENEEA. The CDR3 is 15 residues long. Between the trimmed V and J ends, which lost 5 bases and 2 bases, there was a span of 14 bases. The CDR3 DNA reads TGTGCCAGCAGCCGGCTCAGCGGGTCCACAGATACGCAGTATTTT. Its protein product is CASSRLSGSTDTQYF.

The chain is built from TRBV5-1 and TRBJ2-7; 9 bases are shared with TRBD2. The trim removed 4 bases at V and 10 bases at J, leaving 9 bases unmatched. Germline CDR1 SGHRS, CDR2 YFSETQ. The length of the CDR3 is 13 residues. The CDR3 bases are TGCGCCAGCAGCCCCGGGACTAGCAGCCGTCAGTACTTC. This gives the protein CASSPGTSSRQYF.

This clone appeared a few times. The chain combines TRBV4-1 with TRBJ1-4, with 8 nucleotides matching TRBD1. CDR3 length: 17 amino acids. The germline gives CDR1 MGHRA, CDR2 YSYEKL. After removal of 0 bases from V and 1 base from J, the junction contained 4 bases not matched to a gene. The CDR3 reads CASSQERTGKTNEKLFF. The CDR3 nucleotides read TGCGCCAGCAGCCAAGAGCGGACAGGGAAAACTAATGAAAAACTGTTTTTT.

The chain links TRBV29-1 to TRBJ2-7, with 8 bases identical to TRBD2. Trimming at V came to 7 bases and at J to 4 bases, leaving 6 bases not matched to a gene. In germline, CDR1 is SQVTM, CDR2 ANQGSEA. The CDR3 runs 12 residues. CDR3 coding DNA: TGCAGCGCAGCGGGAGCTAGGTACGAGCAGTACTTC. It specifies CSAAGARYEQYF.

V is TRBV7-9 and J is TRBJ2-1; the D gene is possibly TRBD1 (6 bases). The CDR3 covers 15 residues. Trimming shortened V by 0 bases and J by 3 bases, and 9 bases separated the two germline ends. Germline CDR1 SEHNR, CDR2 FQNEAQ (reference sequence). The CDR3 region is CASSLAGTSYNEQFF. For the CDR3, the DNA is TGTGCCAGCAGCTTAGCCGGGACAAGCTACAATGAGCAGTTCTTC.

This chain links TRBV5-6 with TRBJ2-5, with 8 bases matching TRBD2. The J segment lost 5 bases and the V segment lost 7 bases, leaving 7 bases of the junction unmatched. Per germline, CDR1 SGHDT and CDR2 YYEEEE. This CDR3 contains 13 residues. The CDR3, as DNA: TGTGCCAGCGAGGGACTAGTAGGGGAGACCCAGTACTTC. Its translation is CASEGLVGETQYF.

The chain employs TRBV2 and TRBJ1-6; TRBD1 might be the D (6 bases). The CDR3 consists of 14 residues. Germline CDR1 reads SNHLY; CDR2 reads FYNNEI. Trimming pared 6 bases from V and 10 bases from J, leaving 16 bases between. Written as DNA, the CDR3 is TGTGCCAGCAGACTCACAGGGTCGGGATCACCCCTCCACTTT. This translates into CASRLTGSGSPLHF. The full variable domain, rest sourced from reference TRBV2 and TRBJ1-6, is EPEVTQTPSHQVTQMGQEVILRCVPISNHLYFYWYRQILGQKVEFLVSFYNNEISEKSEIFDDQFSVERPDGSNFTLKIRSTKLEDSAMYFCASRLTGSGSPLHFGNGTRLTVT.

The chain uses TRBV27 and TRBJ2-7; TRBD2 agrees at 12 bases. The CDR3 loop spans 16 amino acids. V dropped 2 bases and J dropped 2; count of bases not matched to a gene: 4. Germline CDR1 reads MNHEY; CDR2 reads SMNVEV (reference sequence). This chain's CDR3 is CASSLLTSGGTYEQYF. For the CDR3, the DNA is TGTGCCAGCAGTTTACTCACTAGCGGGGGGACCTACGAGCAGTACTTC.

The chain uses TRBV5-1 and TRBJ2-5; the D gene is possibly TRBD1 (6 bases). This CDR3 comprises 14 residues. CDR1 and CDR2 from the germline V gene are SGHRS and YFSETQ. V lost 5 bases and J lost 2, with 13 bases in between. CDR3 amino acids: CASRGFRGQETQYF. Here the CDR3 DNA reads TGCGCCAGCAGGGGGTTCAGGGGACAAGAGACCCAGTACTTC.

The chain couples TRBV19 to TRBJ2-5; a possible D gene is TRBD2 (5 bases). Trimming cost V 7 bases and J 5 bases, with 20 bases left between them. The germline CDR1 and CDR2 sequences are LNHDA and SQIVND (reference sequence). The CDR3 runs 15 residues. The CDR3 DNA follows: TGTGCCAGTACACCCTCCGGCCTCCGCGGGGAGACCCAGTACTTC. Translation gives CASTPSGLRGETQYF.

This chain joins TRBV27 and TRBJ1-2, with D tentatively TRBD1 (5 bases). V was pared by 4 bases and J by 4 bases, with 7 bases between. The CDR3 contains 12 residues. Germline CDR1 and CDR2: MNHEY and SMNVEV (reference sequence). The CDR3 here is CASSSGGYGYTF. For the CDR3, the DNA is TGTGCCAGCAGTTCCGGGGGCTATGGCTACACCTTC.

The chain has TRBV7-9 and TRBJ1-2; possible D gene TRBD1, 5 bases. Germline V gene sequence: CDR1 SEHNR, CDR2 FQNEAQ (reference sequence). V was clipped by 4 bases and J by 0 bases, with 6 bases between them. The CDR3 contains 13 residues. The DNA of the CDR3 is TGTGCCAGCAGCTCGACAGCTAACTATGGCTACACCTTC. It encodes CASSSTANYGYTF.

V usage is TRBV30 and J usage is TRBJ2-7; 14 bases map to TRBD2. V lost 1 base and J lost 9; bases outside the gene matches: 5. The germline V gene has CDR1 GTSNPN and CDR2 SVGIG (reference sequence). CDR3 size: 14 residues. The CDR3 coding sequence is TGTGCCTGGAGTGCCCCCGGGACTAGCGGGAGGCAGTACTTC. This gives the protein CAWSAPGTSGRQYF.